The rows below give T cell receptor beta chains drawn from one sample of a study of shared clonotypes between healthy human individuals. Some clones are missing from TCRdb's copy, which holds only in-frame ones; the method was immunoSEQ multiplex PCR. The repertoire holds about 1.5 million clones, 96% seen once, with approximately 1.1% in the top ten. The source material was naive CD4+ T cells sorted from blood. These receptors all stem from a man younger than 45 in good health. Each CDR3 is given with its conserved first and last residue. The D gene is left open where the match is weak. Clone size is not always given. Where it is, it says once, few, many or a class for expanded clones.

>NA|TRBV23-1|TRBD1|TRBJ2-7
TGCGCCAGCAGTCCGAGGCCCAAAGACAGGGTTTATCTTAAGGGCGCGGGCTACGAGCAGTACTTC
CASSPRPKDRVYLKGAGYEQYF
>NA|TRBV5-1|TRBD1|TRBJ2-3
TGCGCCAGCAGCTTAAGGGACAGGGTAATGGATACGCAGTATTTT
CASSLRDRVMDTQYF
>NA|TRBV25-1|NA|TRBJ2-1
TGTGCCAGCAGTGAAACCGGGACGACGTCCAATGAGCAGTTCTTC
CASSETGTTSNEQFF
>NA|TRBV2|NA|TRBJ2-3
TGTGCCAGCAAGCTTATCAGGGGAGGCACAGATACGCAGTATTTT
CASKLIRGGTDTQYF
>NA|TRBV27|TRBD2|TRBJ2-1
TGTGCCAGCAGTTTACGTCTAGCGGGAGGTGGCGAGCAGTTCTTC
CASSLRLAGGGEQFF
>NA|TRBV9|NA|TRBJ1-1
TGTGCCAGCAGCGTAGGTGTCGGCTTCATGAACACTGAAGCTTTCTTT
CASSVGVGFMNTEAFF
>NA|TRBV10-3|TRBD2|TRBJ2-3
TGTGCCACCAGGACTAGCGGGAGGAAATGGGAACGGTTGGCAGATACGCAGTATTTT
CATRTSGRKWERLADTQYF
>NA|TRBV5-4|NA|TRBJ2-3
TGTGCCAGCAGCCCCCTTGAGGGCAGCATTAGCACAGATACGCAGTATTTT
CASSPLEGSISTDTQYF
>NA|TRBV5-6|NA|TRBJ2-7
TGTGCCAGCAGCTTGGTCGGCAGGGATTCCTACGAGCAGTACTTC
CASSLVGRDSYEQYF
>few|TRBV7-3|NA|TRBJ2-3
TGTGCCAGCAGCTTAACGGAGGGTCCTGGCACAGATACGCAGTATTTT
CASSLTEGPGTDTQYF
>NA|TRBV5-1|NA|TRBJ2-3
TGCGCCAGCAGTTGGGACCTCACAGATACGCAGTATTTT
CASSWDLTDTQYF
>NA|TRBV5-1|TRBD2|TRBJ2-1
TGCGCCAGCAGCCCGGGACTAGCGGGAGTTGGGGATGAGCAGTTCTTC
CASSPGLAGVGDEQFF
>NA|TRBV27|TRBD1|TRBJ1-2
TGTGCCAGCAGTTTGAGGCGACCGGGACAGGGGGGAAGTTTTGGCTACACCTTC
CASSLRRPGQGGSFGYTF
>once|TRBV30|NA|TRBJ1-1
TGTGCCTGGAGTGTACGGGTGAACACTGAAGCTTTCTTT
CAWSVRVNTEAFF
>NA|TRBV5-1|NA|TRBJ1-1
TGCGCCAGCAGCCCTAGGACCCTGAACACTGAAGCTTTCTTT
CASSPRTLNTEAFF
>NA|TRBV6-6|TRBD1|TRBJ2-7
TGTGCCAGCTTCGACAGGGGGCCGTACGAGCAGTACTTC
CASFDRGPYEQYF
>NA|TRBV29-1|NA|TRBJ2-7
TGCAGCGTTGAAACGGCCTCTGGGGGCGAGCAGTACTTC
CSVETASGGEQYF
>once|TRBV18|NA|TRBJ2-6
TGTGCCAGCTCACCGGCAGTAGTCTCTGGGGCCAACGTCCTGACTTTC
CASSPAVVSGANVLTF
>NA|TRBV18|NA|TRBJ2-7
TGTGCCAGCTCACTTGTCGACGAGCAGTACTTC
CASSLVDEQYF
>NA|TRBV11-2|NA|TRBJ2-7
TGTGCCAGCAGCCCCGGGCCGGAGGAGTCCTACGAGCAGTACTTC
CASSPGPEESYEQYF
>NA|TRBV6-4|NA|TRBJ2-7
TGTGCCAGCAGTGAAACGGGTAGCTCCTACGAGCAGTACTTC
CASSETGSSYEQYF
>once|TRBV11-2|TRBD2|TRBJ2-7
TGTGCCAGCAGCTTCGGAGCGGGAGGAGGGTACGAGCAGTACTTC
CASSFGAGGGYEQYF
>NA|TRBV7-8|NA|TRBJ2-7
TGTGCCAGCAGCTTAGATTGGCGCTACGAGCAGTACTTC
CASSLDWRYEQYF
>NA|TRBV11-2|NA|TRBJ2-3
TGTGCCAGCAGCTCGCAGGGCTATACGCAGTATTTT
CASSSQGYTQYF
>NA|TRBV18|TRBD1|TRBJ1-1
TGTGCCAGCTCACCATGGGTCCCGGGACAGGGGAATGAAGCTTTCTTT
CASSPWVPGQGNEAFF
>NA|TRBV30|NA|TRBJ2-2
TGTGCCTGGAGAGTGGCAGCGAACACCGGGGAGCTGTTTTTT
CAWRVAANTGELFF
>NA|TRBV11-2|TRBD2|TRBJ2-1
TGTGCCAGCAGCCGTGGGACTAGCGGATACAATGAGCAGTTCTTC
CASSRGTSGYNEQFF
>NA|TRBV9|TRBD2|TRBJ2-5
TGTGCCAGCAGCTTCAGCGGGAATCAAGAAGGAGGGACCCAGTACTTC
CASSFSGNQEGGTQYF
>NA|TRBV6-5|NA|TRBJ1-5
TGTGCCAGCAGTTCCCTACAGACCACGAATCAGCCCCAGCATTTT
CASSSLQTTNQPQHF
>once|TRBV7-9|NA|TRBJ1-1
TGTGCCAGCAGCCTACCCGGGGTCACTGAAGCTTTCTTT
CASSLPGVTEAFF
>NA|TRBV5-4|NA|TRBJ2-7
TGTGCCAGCAGCTTGCAGGGAGTCAAAACCTACGAGCAGTACTTC
CASSLQGVKTYEQYF
>NA|TRBV6-5|TRBD2|TRBJ2-1
TGTGCCGCCGGGGTGGCGGGAGGGGACAATGAGCAGTTCTTC
CAAGVAGGDNEQFF
>NA|TRBV11-2|TRBD1|TRBJ2-7
TGTGCCAGCAGCCGATCCGGGACAGGGGGGGACTACGAGCAGTACTTC
CASSRSGTGGDYEQYF
>NA|TRBV5-1|TRBD2|TRBJ2-7
TGCGCCAGCAGTGGACTAGCGGGAAGGCCTAGGGTGAGTGAGCAGTACTTC
CASSGLAGRPRVSEQYF
>NA|TRBV30|NA|TRBJ2-7
TGTGCCTGGAGGAGCCCCTACGAGCAGTACTTC
CAWRSPYEQYF
>NA|TRBV9|NA|TRBJ2-1
TGTGCCAGTGCCGGGGAGTTACTTGTGAACAATGAGCAGTTCTTC
CASAGELLVNNEQFF
>NA|TRBV28|NA|TRBJ1-3
TGTGCCTCAGGGGACGGCTACTCTGGAAACACCATATATTTT
CASGDGYSGNTIYF
>NA|TRBV2|TRBD1|TRBJ2-7
TGTGCCAGCAGTCCGGACAGGGTCTCCTACGAGCAGTACTTC
CASSPDRVSYEQYF
>NA|TRBV19|TRBD1|TRBJ1-2
TGTGCCACCAGGACAGGGGCTAATTTCGGCTACACCTTC
CATRTGANFGYTF
>NA|TRBV7-7|TRBD2|TRBJ2-7
TGTGCTAGCAGCTTAGGGACTAGCGGGAAGGACGAGCAGTACTTC
CASSLGTSGKDEQYF
>NA|TRBV5-5|NA|TRBJ2-2
TGTGCCAGCAGCTACAGGGACACCGGGGAGCTGTTTTTT
CASSYRDTGELFF
>NA|TRBV29-1|NA|TRBJ1-1
TGCAGCGTTGTCGCGGGGGCGCGAATCTACACTGAAGCTTTCTTT
CSVVAGARIYTEAFF
>NA|TRBV5-1|NA|TRBJ2-7
TGCGCCAGCAGCTTGGCGTCTGCCGGTGGGGAGCAGTACTTC
CASSLASAGGEQYF
>NA|TRBV28|TRBD1|TRBJ1-5
TGTGCCAGCAGTTTACATACAGGGGTGGGCTATCAGCCCCAGCATTTT
CASSLHTGVGYQPQHF
>NA|TRBV18|TRBD1|TRBJ2-4
TGTGCCAGCTCACCCATGGGGTTAGGGGGCGCGACCAAAAACATTCAGTACTTC
CASSPMGLGGATKNIQYF
>NA|TRBV5-1|TRBD2|TRBJ2-4
TGCGCCAGCAGCTTGGGAGAGGGAGCGGGAGGGAAAAACATTCAGTACTTC
CASSLGEGAGGKNIQYF
>NA|TRBV7-2|NA|TRBJ2-7
TGTGCCAGCAGCCGGCCCTCCCCCGAGCAGTACTTC
CASSRPSPEQYF
>once|TRBV5-1|TRBD1|TRBJ1-2
TGCGCCAGCAGCATCACAGGGGGAAGGGGCTATGGCTACACCTTC
CASSITGGRGYGYTF
>NA|TRBV6-5|NA|TRBJ2-5
TGTGCCAGCAGTTACTCGACGAACCAAGAGACCCAGTACTTC
CASSYSTNQETQYF
>NA|TRBV11-3|NA|TRBJ2-7
TGTGCCAGCAGCCTCTCTCCGGCGGACGAGCAGTACTTC
CASSLSPADEQYF
>NA|TRBV29-1|TRBD1|TRBJ1-5
TGCAGCGCTGGACAGGGGGATCAGCCCCAGCATTTT
CSAGQGDQPQHF
>NA|TRBV27|TRBD1|TRBJ2-3
TGTGCCAGGCAATGGGACAGGGGATTAGATACGCAGTATTTT
CARQWDRGLDTQYF
>NA|TRBV28|TRBD2|TRBJ2-3
TGTGCCAGCAGTTTGGCCGCTAGCGGCCCCACAGATACGCAGTATTTT
CASSLAASGPTDTQYF
>NA|TRBV5-1|NA|TRBJ1-1
TGCGCCAGCAGCTTGGCAGGCTATAGTCGTCGGGAGACTGAAGCTTTCTTT
CASSLAGYSRRETEAFF
>NA|TRBV5-1|NA|TRBJ2-5
TGCGCCAGCGGGACATCCCAAGTAGAGACCCAGTACTTC
CASGTSQVETQYF
>NA|TRBV4-1|TRBD2|TRBJ2-5
TGCGCCAGCAGCCCCCTGGGACTAGCAGTGGAGACCCAGTACTTC
CASSPLGLAVETQYF
>NA|TRBV19|TRBD1|TRBJ2-2
TGTGCCAGTAGTAGGACAGGGGGAAGGGCCGGGGAGCTGTTTTTT
CASSRTGGRAGELFF
>NA|TRBV6-1|NA|TRBJ2-2
TGTGCCAGCAGTGAAAGACTTGAGACCGGGGAGCTGTTTTTT
CASSERLETGELFF
>NA|TRBV11-1|TRBD1|TRBJ1-2
TGTGCCAGCAACCCCCGGGACAGCAACTATGGCTACACCTTC
CASNPRDSNYGYTF
>NA|TRBV2|TRBD2|TRBJ2-1
TGTGCCAGCAGTGCACGACTAGCGGTCTACAATGAGCAGTTCTTC
CASSARLAVYNEQFF